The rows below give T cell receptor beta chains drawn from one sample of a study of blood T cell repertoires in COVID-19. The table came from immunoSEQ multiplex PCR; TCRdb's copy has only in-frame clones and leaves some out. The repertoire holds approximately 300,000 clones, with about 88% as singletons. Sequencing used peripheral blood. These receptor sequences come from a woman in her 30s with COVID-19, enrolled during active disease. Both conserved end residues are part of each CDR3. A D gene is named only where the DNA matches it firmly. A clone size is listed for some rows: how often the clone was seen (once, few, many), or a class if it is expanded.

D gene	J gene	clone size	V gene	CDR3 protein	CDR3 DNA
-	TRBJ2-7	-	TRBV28	CASSLRTYEQYF	TGTGCCAGCAGTTTACGGACTTACGAGCAGTACTTC
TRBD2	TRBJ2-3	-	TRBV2	CASSGPGTSGSGDTQYF	TGTGCCAGCAGTGGACCGGGGACTAGCGGGAGTGGTGATACGCAGTATTTT
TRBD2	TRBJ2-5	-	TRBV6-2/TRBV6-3	CASSFLSSGQETQYF	TGTGCCAGCAGTTTCCTTTCTAGCGGCCAAGAGACCCAGTACTTC
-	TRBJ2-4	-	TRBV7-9	CASSPESRVSKNIQYF	TGTGCCAGCAGCCCTGAGTCCAGGGTGTCCAAAAACATTCAGTACTTC
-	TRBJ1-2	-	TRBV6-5	CASKRTENYGYTF	TGTGCCAGCAAGAGGACAGAGAACTATGGCTACACCTTC
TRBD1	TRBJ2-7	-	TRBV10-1	CASSAGTGGSHEQYF	TGCGCCAGCAGTGCGGGGACAGGGGGTTCCCACGAGCAGTACTTC
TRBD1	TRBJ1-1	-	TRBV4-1	CASSQDSGTGVTEAFF	TGCGCCAGCAGCCAAGATTCTGGGACAGGGGTAACTGAAGCTTTCTTT
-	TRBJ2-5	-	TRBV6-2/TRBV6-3	CASSYGSQETQYF	TGTGCCAGCAGTTATGGCAGCCAAGAGACCCAGTACTTC
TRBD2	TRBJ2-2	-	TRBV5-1	CASSAGGATGELFF	TGCGCCAGCAGCGCGGGAGGCGCGACCGGGGAGCTGTTTTTT
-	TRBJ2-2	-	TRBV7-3	CASSLMSGSAGELFF	TGTGCCAGCAGCTTAATGTCAGGGTCGGCCGGGGAGCTGTTTTTT
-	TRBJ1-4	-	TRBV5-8	CASSLTLTGYGFTNEKLFF	TGTGCCAGCAGCTTGACCCTAACAGGGTACGGGTTCACAAATGAAAAACTGTTTTTT
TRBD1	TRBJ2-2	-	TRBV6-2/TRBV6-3	CASSYWGQGGTGELFF	TGTGCCAGCAGTTACTGGGGACAGGGAGGCACCGGGGAGCTGTTTTTT
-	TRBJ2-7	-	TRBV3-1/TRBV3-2	CASSPSEALYEQYF	TGTGCCAGCAGCCCCTCGGAGGCCCTCTACGAGCAGTACTTC
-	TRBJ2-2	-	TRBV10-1	CASSETAGSNTGELFF	TGCGCCAGCAGTGAGACGGCGGGTTCGAACACCGGGGAGCTGTTTTTT
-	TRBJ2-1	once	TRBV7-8	CASSLIYNEQFF	TGTGCCAGCAGCCTTATTTACAATGAGCAGTTCTTC
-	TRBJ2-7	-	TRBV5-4	CAFSTGGSYEQYF	TGTGCCTTTTCTACTGGCGGCTCCTACGAGCAGTACTTC
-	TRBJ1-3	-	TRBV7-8	CASSLPGGGGNTIYF	TGTGCCAGCAGCCTCCCGGGCGGGGGTGGAAACACCATATATTTT
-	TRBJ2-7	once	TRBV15	CATGKGYIAQGDHEQYF	TGTGCCACCGGAAAAGGTTACATTGCACAGGGCGATCACGAGCAGTACTTC
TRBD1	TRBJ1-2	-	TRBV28	CATPGQGAGGYTF	TGTGCCACCCCAGGACAGGGCGCGGGAGGCTACACCTTC
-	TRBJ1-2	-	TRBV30	CAWSVRGGYTF	TGTGCCTGGAGTGTACGGGGAGGCTACACCTTC
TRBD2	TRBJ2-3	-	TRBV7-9	CASSSSGVQTDTQYF	TGTGCCAGCAGCTCTAGCGGGGTCCAAACAGATACGCAGTATTTT
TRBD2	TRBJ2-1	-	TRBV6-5	CASSYSASGNYNEQFF	TGTGCCAGCAGTTACTCGGCTAGCGGAAACTACAATGAGCAGTTCTTC
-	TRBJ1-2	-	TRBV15	CATSTHTENYGYTF	TGTGCCACCAGCACCCACACGGAGAACTATGGCTACACCTTC
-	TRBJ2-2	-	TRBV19	CASRGLRNTGELFF	TGTGCCAGCAGGGGATTAAGGAACACCGGGGAGCTGTTTTTT
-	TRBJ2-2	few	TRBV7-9	CASARGGANTGELFF	TGTGCCAGCGCCAGGGGAGGCGCGAACACCGGGGAGCTGTTTTTT
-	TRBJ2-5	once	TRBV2	CASSEALGGPETQYF	TGTGCCAGCAGTGAAGCGCTTGGAGGCCCAGAGACCCAGTACTTC
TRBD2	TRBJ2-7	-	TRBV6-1	CASSETSGRAYEQYF	TGTGCCAGCAGCGAGACTAGCGGGAGGGCCTACGAGCAGTACTTC
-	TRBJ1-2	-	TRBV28	CASRIGAGEGGYTF	TGTGCCTCCCGTATCGGGGCAGGGGAGGGGGGCTACACCTTC
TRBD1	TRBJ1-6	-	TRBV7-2	CASSYGQGGSPLHF	TGTGCCAGCAGCTATGGACAGGGAGGATCACCCCTCCACTTT
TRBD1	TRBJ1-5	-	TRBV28	CASSLAGGLDQPQHF	TGTGCCAGCAGTTTAGCAGGGGGTCTTGATCAGCCCCAGCATTTT
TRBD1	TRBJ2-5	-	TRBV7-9	CASSTPDREAQETQYF	TGTGCCAGCAGCACTCCGGACAGGGAGGCCCAAGAGACCCAGTACTTC
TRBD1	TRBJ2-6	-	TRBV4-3	CASSQGTGVGANVLTF	TGCGCCAGCAGCCAAGGGACAGGGGTTGGGGCCAACGTCCTGACTTTC
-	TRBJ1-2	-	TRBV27	CASSNPYTDYGYTF	TGTGCCAGCAGTAACCCCTATACCGACTATGGCTACACCTTC
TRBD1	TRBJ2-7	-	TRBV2	CASSDPGTVRSYEQYF	TGTGCCAGCAGTGATCCCGGGACAGTAAGGTCCTACGAGCAGTACTTC
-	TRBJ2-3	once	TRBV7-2	CASNERVLTDTQYF	TGTGCCAGCAATGAGCGGGTCCTCACAGATACGCAGTATTTT
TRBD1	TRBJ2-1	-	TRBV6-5	CASRPTGGEQFF	TGTGCCAGCAGGCCCACAGGGGGTGAGCAGTTCTTC
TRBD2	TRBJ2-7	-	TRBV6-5	CASSLTSANYEQYF	TGTGCCAGCAGTTTAACTAGCGCGAATTACGAGCAGTACTTC
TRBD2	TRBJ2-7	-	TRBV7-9	CASGGGFTQREQYF	TGTGCCAGCGGGGGGGGATTCACTCAAAGGGAGCAGTACTTC
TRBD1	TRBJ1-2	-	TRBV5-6	CASSIAMTGGYGYTF	TGTGCCAGCAGCATCGCCATGACAGGGGGCTATGGCTACACCTTC
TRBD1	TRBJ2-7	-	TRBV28	CATRRTGQTYEQYF	TGTGCCACCCGACGGACAGGTCAAACCTACGAGCAGTACTTC
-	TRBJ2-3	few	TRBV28	CASSLQTRTDTQYF	TGTGCCAGCAGTTTACAGACACGCACAGATACGCAGTATTTT
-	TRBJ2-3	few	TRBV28	CASSYGTTDTQYF	TGTGCCAGCAGTTACGGTACCACAGATACGCAGTATTTT
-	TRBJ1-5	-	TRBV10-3	CAISGEGRNQPQHF	TGTGCCATCAGTGGGGAGGGGAGGAATCAGCCCCAGCATTTT
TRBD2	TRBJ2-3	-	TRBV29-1	CSANVAGGLTDTQYF	TGCAGCGCAAACGTAGCGGGAGGGCTCACAGATACGCAGTATTTT
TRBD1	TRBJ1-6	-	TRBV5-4	CASSLQGAFSPLHF	TGTGCCAGCAGCTTGCAGGGGGCTTTTTCACCCCTCCACTTT
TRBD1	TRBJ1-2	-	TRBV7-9	CASSEGTGGADYGYTF	TGTGCCAGCAGCGAGGGGACAGGGGGCGCCGACTATGGCTACACCTTC
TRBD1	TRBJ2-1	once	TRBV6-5	CASSPGQGRDEQFF	TGTGCCAGCAGCCCCGGACAGGGGAGGGATGAGCAGTTCTTC
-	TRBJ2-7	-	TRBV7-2	CASSPQGGEQYF	TGTGCCAGCAGCCCCCAAGGCGGGGAGCAGTACTTC
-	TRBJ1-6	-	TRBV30	CAWGTGTRNSPLHF	TGTGCCTGGGGAACCGGGACAAGGAATTCACCCCTCCACTTT
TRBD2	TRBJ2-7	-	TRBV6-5	CASSYSGGEQYF	TGTGCCAGCAGTTACTCCGGGGGGGAGCAGTACTTC
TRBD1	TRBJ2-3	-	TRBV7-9	CASSIPYRDRNTDTQYF	TGTGCCAGCAGCATACCCTACCGGGACAGAAACACAGATACGCAGTATTTT
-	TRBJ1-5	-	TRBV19	CASSILRQPQHF	TGTGCCAGTAGTATCCTGCGTCAGCCCCAGCATTTT
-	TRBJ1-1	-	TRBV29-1	CSVEGGRGAEAFF	TGCAGCGTTGAAGGGGGACGGGGGGCTGAAGCTTTCTTT
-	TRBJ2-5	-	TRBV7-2	CASSHPGHGEGTQYF	TGTGCCAGCAGCCACCCGGGACACGGGGAAGGGACCCAGTACTTC
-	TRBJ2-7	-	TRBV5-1	CASSLDSGASEQYF	TGCGCCAGCAGCTTGGATAGTGGGGCATCCGAGCAGTACTTC
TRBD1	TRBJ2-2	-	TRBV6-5	CASRDRGTGELFF	TGTGCCAGCAGAGACAGGGGGACCGGGGAGCTGTTTTTT
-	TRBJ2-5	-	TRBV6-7	CASSEERRETQYF	TGTGCCAGCAGTGAGGAGCGGAGGGAGACCCAGTACTTC
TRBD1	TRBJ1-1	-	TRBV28	CASSSPGTANTEAFF	TGTGCCAGCAGTTCCCCGGGGACAGCGAACACTGAAGCTTTCTTT
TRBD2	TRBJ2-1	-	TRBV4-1	CASRQAGGSYNEQFF	TGCGCCAGCCGACAAGCGGGAGGGTCCTACAATGAGCAGTTCTTC
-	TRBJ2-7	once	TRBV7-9	CASSSDRSSYEQYF	TGTGCCAGCAGCTCAGACAGGTCCTCCTACGAGCAGTACTTC